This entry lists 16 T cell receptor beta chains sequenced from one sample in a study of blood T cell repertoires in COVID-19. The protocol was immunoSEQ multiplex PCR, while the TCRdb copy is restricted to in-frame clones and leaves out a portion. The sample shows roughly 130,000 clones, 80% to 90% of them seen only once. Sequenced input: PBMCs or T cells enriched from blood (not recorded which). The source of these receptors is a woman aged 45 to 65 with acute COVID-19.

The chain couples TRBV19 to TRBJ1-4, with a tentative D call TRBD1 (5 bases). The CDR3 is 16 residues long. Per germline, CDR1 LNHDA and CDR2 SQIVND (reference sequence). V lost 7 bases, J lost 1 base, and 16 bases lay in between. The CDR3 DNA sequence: TGTGCCAGTACTACCCAGGGTTTAGGAACTAATGAAAAACTGTTTTTT. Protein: CASTTQGLGTNEKLFF.

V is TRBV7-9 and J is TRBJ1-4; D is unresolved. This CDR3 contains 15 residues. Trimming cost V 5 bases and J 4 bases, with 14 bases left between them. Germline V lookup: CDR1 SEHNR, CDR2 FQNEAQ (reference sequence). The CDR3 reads CASSRTEDYNEKLFF. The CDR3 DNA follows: TGTGCCAGCAGCCGGACTGAGGATTATAATGAAAAACTGTTTTTT.

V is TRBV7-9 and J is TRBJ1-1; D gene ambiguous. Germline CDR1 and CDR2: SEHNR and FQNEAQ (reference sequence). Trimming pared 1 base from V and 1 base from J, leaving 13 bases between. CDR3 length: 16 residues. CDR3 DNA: TGTGCCAGCAGCTTAGTAAGAGATTGGTGGAACACTGAAGCTTTCTTT. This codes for CASSLVRDWWNTEAFF.

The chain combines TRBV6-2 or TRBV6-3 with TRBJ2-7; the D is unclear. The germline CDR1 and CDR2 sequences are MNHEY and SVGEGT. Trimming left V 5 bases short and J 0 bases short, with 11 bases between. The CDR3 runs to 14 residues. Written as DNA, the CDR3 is TGTGCCAGCAGTCAGAGCGCGAGCTCCTACGAGCAGTACTTC. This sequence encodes CASSQSASSYEQYF.

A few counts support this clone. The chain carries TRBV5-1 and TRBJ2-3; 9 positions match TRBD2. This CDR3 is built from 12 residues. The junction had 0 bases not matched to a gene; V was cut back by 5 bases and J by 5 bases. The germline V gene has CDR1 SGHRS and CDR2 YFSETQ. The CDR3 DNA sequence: TGCGCCAGCAGGCGGGAGGGAGATACGCAGTATTTT. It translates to CASRREGDTQYF.

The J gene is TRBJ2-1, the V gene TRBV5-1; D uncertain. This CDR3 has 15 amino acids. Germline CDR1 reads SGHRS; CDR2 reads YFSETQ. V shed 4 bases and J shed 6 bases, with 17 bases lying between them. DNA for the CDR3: TGCGCCAGCAGCCTCGACACCCTTTCGGCCAATGAGCAGTTCTTC. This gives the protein CASSLDTLSANEQFF.

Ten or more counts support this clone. CDR3: CASSLGPPGQGLGGLGEQYF. As DNA, the CDR3 is TGCGCCAGCAGCTTGGGCCCGCCGGGACAGGGCCTTGGGGGACTAGGGGAGCAGTACTTC. The gene calls are TRBV5-1 and TRBJ2-7; weak D call: TRBD1 (9 bases). Per the germline V gene, CDR1 is SGHRS and CDR2 is YFSETQ. The CDR3 sequence is 20 residues long. V was pared by 0 bases and J by 7 bases, with 32 bases between.

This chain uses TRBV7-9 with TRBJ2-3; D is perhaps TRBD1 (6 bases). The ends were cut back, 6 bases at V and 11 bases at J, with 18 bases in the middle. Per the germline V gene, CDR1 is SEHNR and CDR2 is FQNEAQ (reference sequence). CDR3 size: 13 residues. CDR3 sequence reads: CASSNRDTPLQYF. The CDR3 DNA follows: TGTGCCAGCAGTAACCGGGACACCCCTTTGCAGTATTTT.

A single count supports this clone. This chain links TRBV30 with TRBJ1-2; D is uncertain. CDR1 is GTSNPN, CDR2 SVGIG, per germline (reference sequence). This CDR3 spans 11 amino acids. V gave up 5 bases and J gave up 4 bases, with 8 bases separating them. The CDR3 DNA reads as TGTGCCTGGTCTAGTAGCTATGGCTACACCTTC. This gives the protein CAWSSSYGYTF.

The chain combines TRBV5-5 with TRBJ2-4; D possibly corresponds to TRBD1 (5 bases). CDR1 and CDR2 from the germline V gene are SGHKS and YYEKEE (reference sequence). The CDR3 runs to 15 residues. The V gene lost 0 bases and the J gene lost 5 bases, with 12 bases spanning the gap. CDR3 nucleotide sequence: TGTGCCAGCAGCTTGGGGGGCGTAATCGAAAACATTCAGTACTTC. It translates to CASSLGGVIENIQYF.

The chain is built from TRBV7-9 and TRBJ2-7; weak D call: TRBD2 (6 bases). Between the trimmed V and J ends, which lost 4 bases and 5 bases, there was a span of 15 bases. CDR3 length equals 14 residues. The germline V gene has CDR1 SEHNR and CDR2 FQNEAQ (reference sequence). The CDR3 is CASSSSGRRDEQYF. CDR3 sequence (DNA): TGTGCCAGCAGCTCTTCCGGGCGGAGGGACGAGCAGTACTTC. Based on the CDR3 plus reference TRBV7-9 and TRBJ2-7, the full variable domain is DTGVSQNPRHKITKRGQNVTFRCDPISEHNRLYWYRQTLGQGPEFLTYFQNEAQLEKSRLLSDRFSAERPKGSFSTLEIQRTEQGDSAMYLCASSSSGRRDEQYFGPGTRLTVT.

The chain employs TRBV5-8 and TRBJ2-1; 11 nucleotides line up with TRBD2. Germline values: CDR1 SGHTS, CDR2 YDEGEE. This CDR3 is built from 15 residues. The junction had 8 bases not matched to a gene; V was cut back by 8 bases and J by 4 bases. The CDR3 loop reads CASGMTSGAYNEQFF. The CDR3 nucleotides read TGTGCCAGTGGGATGACTAGCGGGGCGTACAATGAGCAGTTCTTC. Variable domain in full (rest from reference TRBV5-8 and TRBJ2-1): EAGVTQSPTHLIKTRGQQATLRCSPISGHTSVYWYQQALGLGLQFLLWYDEGEERNRGNFPPRFSGRQFPNYSSELNVNALELEDSALYLCASGMTSGAYNEQFFGPGTRLTVL.

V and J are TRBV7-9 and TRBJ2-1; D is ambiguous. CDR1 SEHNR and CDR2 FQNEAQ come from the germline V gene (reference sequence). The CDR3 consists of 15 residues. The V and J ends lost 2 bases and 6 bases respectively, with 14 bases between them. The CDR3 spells CASSLFDVRGNEQFF. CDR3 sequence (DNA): TGTGCCAGCAGCTTATTCGACGTGCGCGGCAATGAGCAGTTCTTC. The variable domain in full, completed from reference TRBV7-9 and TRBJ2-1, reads DTGVSQNPRHKITKRGQNVTFRCDPISEHNRLYWYRQTLGQGPEFLTYFQNEAQLEKSRLLSDRFSAERPKGSFSTLEIQRTEQGDSAMYLCASSLFDVRGNEQFFGPGTRLTVL.

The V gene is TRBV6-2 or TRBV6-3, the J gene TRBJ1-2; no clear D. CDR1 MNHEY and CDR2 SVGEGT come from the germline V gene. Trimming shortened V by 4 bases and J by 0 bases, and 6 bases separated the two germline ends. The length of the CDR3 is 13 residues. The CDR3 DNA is TGTGCCAGCAGTTCCAGTACTAACTATGGCTACACCTTC. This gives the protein CASSSSTNYGYTF.

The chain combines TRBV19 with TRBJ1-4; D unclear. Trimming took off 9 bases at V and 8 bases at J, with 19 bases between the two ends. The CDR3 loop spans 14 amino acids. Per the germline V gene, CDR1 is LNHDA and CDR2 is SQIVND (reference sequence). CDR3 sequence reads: CASRRAQLGEKLFF. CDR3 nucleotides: TGTGCCAGCAGGAGAGCACAACTAGGGGAAAAACTGTTTTTT.

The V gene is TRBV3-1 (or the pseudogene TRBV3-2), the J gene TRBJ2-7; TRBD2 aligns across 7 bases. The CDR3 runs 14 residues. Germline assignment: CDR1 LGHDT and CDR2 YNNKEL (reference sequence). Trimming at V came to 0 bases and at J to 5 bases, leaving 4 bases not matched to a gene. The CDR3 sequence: CASSQDRGLDEQYF. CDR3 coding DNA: TGTGCCAGCAGCCAAGACCGCGGACTAGACGAGCAGTACTTC.